The 15 T cell receptor beta chains given below trace back to one sample, sequenced in a study of CD8 T cells in ankylosing spondylitis. TCRdb analysed the 5' RACE reads with MiXCR anew, one entry per CDR3 protein. This sample carries 200,000 or so distinct CDR3 sequences, 13% of them seen once, and the ten largest clones take roughly 9.6%. Sequenced material: blood, either unsorted or a sorted T cell fraction (not recorded which). These receptors all stem from a female donor with ankylosing spondylitis or in good health (not recorded which).

CDR3 DNA sequence: TGTGCCAGCAGCCACGACAGGTTGAACACTGAAGCTTTCTTT. Its translation: CASSHDRLNTEAFF. The chain recombines TRBV3-1 with TRBJ1-1; D possibly corresponds to TRBD1 (6 bases). Germline V gene sequence: CDR1 LGHDT, CDR2 YNNKEL (reference sequence). There are 14 residues in the CDR3. V dropped 3 bases and J dropped 0 bases, with 8 bases sitting between them.

Ten or more counts support this clonotype. The gene calls are TRBV11-3 and TRBJ1-2; D not resolved. The CDR3 totals 13 residues. Trimming shortened V by 5 bases and J by 0 bases, and 7 bases separated the two germline ends. Germline-derived CDR1 and CDR2 are SGHNT and YENEEA. CDR3 in amino acids: CASSLGTNYGYTF. CDR3 DNA: TGTGCCAGCAGCCTGGGGACTAACTATGGCTACACCTTC.

The chain couples TRBV6-2 or TRBV6-3 to TRBJ1-1; 7 positions agree with TRBD1. CDR1 is MNHEY and CDR2 is SVGEGT in the germline V gene. This CDR3 comprises 14 residues. J was trimmed by 4 bases and V by 6 bases; bases with no gene match: 8. The CDR3 region has the DNA TGTGCCAGCAGGCCGACAGGGATGAGCACTGAAGCTTTCTTT. Translating gives CASRPTGMSTEAFF.

This clonotype was seen a few times. The chain employs TRBV7-2 and TRBJ2-5; maybe TRBD1 (5 bases). Trimming took 5 bases from V and 7 from J, leaving 11 bases between them. This CDR3 comprises 12 residues. Germline lookup yields CDR1 SGHTA and CDR2 FQGNSA. The CDR3: CASSPRRGTQYF. CDR3 sequence (DNA): TGTGCCAGCAGCCCAAGAAGGGGGACCCAGTACTTC.

This clonotype has a count of ten or more. The chain joins TRBV6-2 or TRBV6-3 to TRBJ2-7, with 7 bases that match TRBD2. After removal of 4 bases from V and 2 bases from J, the junction contained 8 bases not matched to a gene. Germline CDR1 MNHEY, CDR2 SVGEGT. There are 15 residues in the CDR3. Written as DNA, the CDR3 is TGTGCCAGCAGTTCCGCGACTAGCCCAACCTACGAGCAGTACTTC. Its translation: CASSSATSPTYEQYF.

The DNA for the CDR3 is TGCAGTGCTAGAGGGGGAAGCGGGAGTCAATACTACGAGCAGTACTTC. Its translation is CSARGGSGSQYYEQYF. The V gene is TRBV20-1, the J gene TRBJ2-7; 8 nucleotides line up with TRBD2. From germline, CDR1 is DFQATT and CDR2 SNEGSKA (reference sequence). This CDR3 is built from 16 residues. The V gene end was trimmed by 1 base and the J gene end by 3 bases; junction bases not matched to a gene: 11.

There are many counts of this clonotype. In nucleotides, the CDR3 is TGTGCCAGCAGCTTAGTACCCTCCAGCTCCTACGAGCAGTACTTC. It encodes CASSLVPSSSYEQYF. J is TRBJ2-7 and V is TRBV7-9; D not certain. V was trimmed by 1 base and J by 0 bases, leaving 10 bases between them. Germline CDR1 and CDR2: SEHNR and FQNEAQ (reference sequence). The CDR3 has 15 amino acids.

The J gene is TRBJ1-4, the V gene TRBV4-2; TRBD1 might be the D (6 bases). The CDR3 is 15 amino acids. The V gene lost 0 bases and the J gene lost 5 bases, with 10 bases spanning the gap. The germline V gene has CDR1 LGHNA and CDR2 YNFKEQ. CDR3 sequence: CASSQEQQGNEKLFF. CDR3 bases: TGTGCCAGCAGCCAAGAGCAACAGGGAAATGAAAAACTGTTTTTT.

The table lists this clonotype with many counts. The rearrangement joins TRBV20-1 to TRBJ2-5, with 7 nucleotides matching TRBD2. Trimming removed 3 bases from V and 4 bases from J; junction bases left unmatched: 11. Germline values: CDR1 DFQATT, CDR2 SNEGSKA (reference sequence). The CDR3 sequence is 15 residues long. CDR3 DNA: TGCAGTGCTAGTTTGCGTCTAGCGGATTCAGAGACCCAGTACTTC. It is translated as CSASLRLADSETQYF.

This chain joins TRBV9 and TRBJ2-1; possibly TRBD2 for D (6 bases). Trimming removed 2 bases from V and 1 base from J, with 10 bases in between. Germline loops: CDR1 SGDLS, CDR2 YYNGEE. This CDR3 is built from 15 residues. The CDR3 sequence is CASSVEGHSYNEQFF. CDR3 DNA sequence: TGTGCCAGCAGCGTGGAGGGCCATTCCTACAATGAGCAGTTCTTC.

The chain joins TRBV27 to TRBJ2-7; a possible D gene is TRBD1 (5 bases). Germline lookup yields CDR1 MNHEY and CDR2 SMNVEV (reference sequence). With 2 bases removed from V and 7 bases from J, the gap between germline ends came to 12 bases. This CDR3 region has 13 residues. In DNA form, the CDR3 reads TGTGCCAGCAGTTTAATAGCCTCAGGGGAGCAGTACTTC. Its translation is CASSLIASGEQYF.

V usage is TRBV5-1 and J usage is TRBJ2-3; TRBD2 matches at 8 bases. In germline, CDR1 is SGHRS, CDR2 YFSETQ. Germline trimming cut 5 bases from V and 2 bases from J; bases unmatched to any gene: 16. The CDR3 sequence is 18 residues long. The CDR3 reads CASRDAGLGPVTTDTQYF. The CDR3 nucleotides are TGCGCCAGCAGGGATGCGGGACTAGGTCCCGTGACCACAGATACGCAGTATTTT.

This clonotype has a count of ten or more. A junction end diverges from the germline sequence, so it may reflect a read error. The chain employs TRBV7-9 and TRBJ1-1, with D hard to call. The CDR3 extends over 13 amino acids. From germline, CDR1 is SEHNR and CDR2 FQNEAQ (reference sequence). This CDR3 reads CASSFSLNTEAFF. As DNA, the CDR3 is TGCGCCAGCAGCTTTTCACTGAACACTGAAGCTTTCTTT.

This clonotype was recorded at least ten times. CDR3 sequence (DNA): TGTGCCAGCAGCTTAGGGCAGATATTTGGCTACACCTTC. As protein: CASSLGQIFGYTF. This chain connects TRBV7-2 to TRBJ1-2; no firm D call. V lost 1 base to trimming and J lost 7 bases, with 10 bases between them. The CDR3 sequence is 13 residues long. Germline loops: CDR1 SGHTA, CDR2 FQGNSA.

Many counts were recorded for this clonotype. The V call is TRBV7-9, the J call TRBJ2-3, with 7 bases identical to TRBD1. The V gene's germline CDR1 is SEHNR and CDR2 FQNEAQ (reference sequence). Trimming at V came to 7 bases and at J to 3 bases, leaving 10 bases not matched to a gene. The CDR3 is made up of 15 amino acids. In DNA form, the CDR3 reads TGTGCCAGCACCTTTTCCCAGGGGGTGACAGATACGCAGTATTTT. Its translation: CASTFSQGVTDTQYF. The whole variable domain, filled in from reference TRBV7-9 and TRBJ2-3, reads DTGVSQNPRHKITKRGQNVTFRCDPISEHNRLYWYRQTLGQGPEFLTYFQNEAQLEKSRLLSDRFSAERPKGSFSTLEIQRTEQGDSAMYLCASTFSQGVTDTQYFGPGTRLTVL.